This TCR beta chain was observed in a study of identical twins. This clonotype was found many times. Trimming removed 3 bases from V and 7 bases from J, with 10 bases in between. The CDR3 runs to 12 residues. TCRdb reanalysed the 5' RACE reads using MiXCR and keeps one entry per CDR3 protein. Of a few hundred thousand distinct CDR3 sequences detected, about 8.3% appear once; the ten largest clones hold 3%. These data also featured in a second study, about yellow fever vaccine responses in identical twins. That report adds: Twins' vaccine T cell response reportedly seemed partly convergent, partly personalized.

J is TRBJ2-7 and V is TRBV12-3 or TRBV12-4; D ambiguous. The sequence derives from a woman aged 18-29 years in good health. What was sequenced was CD8+ T cells sorted from blood. The chain's CDR3 is CASSFVPAEQYF. The CDR3 DNA reads TGTGCCAGCAGTTTCGTCCCCGCAGAGCAGTACTTC.